One and the same sample provided the 21 T cell receptor beta chains below, sequenced in a study of T-cell reconstitution after alpha-beta-depleted transplantation in children. TCRbeta library construction was performed incorporating unique molecular identifiers. TCRdb reprocessed the PCR reads with MiXCR, giving one entry per CDR3 protein. The sample has under 850,000 distinct CDR3 sequences, around 13% seen once. The material was PBMCs, obtained before TCRalphabeta/CD19-depleted stem cell transplant. All receptors derive from a girl aged 2-10 years with congenital amegakaryocytic thrombocytopenia, due to receive a stem cell transplant.

The V gene is TRBV3-1, the J gene TRBJ2-2, with a weak D call TRBD1 (6 bases). The CDR3 extends over 16 amino acids. Germline-derived CDR1 and CDR2 are LGHDT and YNNKEL (reference sequence). Trimming pared 4 bases from V and 7 bases from J, leaving 19 bases between. For the CDR3, the DNA is TGTGCCAGCAGCCTGCCCGGGATTCAGGGGATCGGGGAGCTGTTTTTT. Translated: CASSLPGIQGIGELFF.

This clonotype was recorded at least ten times. The V gene is TRBV12-3 or TRBV12-4, the J gene TRBJ2-2; TRBD1 might be the D (6 bases). CDR3 length: 15 amino acids. Trimming cost V 5 bases and J 4 bases, with 14 bases left between them. The CDR3 DNA is TGTGCCAGCAGTCCACAGGGCGCCGTCACCGGGGAGCTGTTTTTT. Translation gives CASSPQGAVTGELFF.

The sample holds many counts of this clonotype. This chain uses TRBV20-1 with TRBJ2-3, with 9 bases identical to TRBD2. J gave up 6 bases and V 6 bases, and 13 bases lay outside the gene matches. The CDR3 length is 15 residues. The germline CDR1 and CDR2 sequences are DFQATT and SNEGSKA (reference sequence). CDR3 coding DNA: TGCAGTGCCTCCTATAGCGGGAGTGGGACGGATACGCAGTATTTT. Its protein product is CSASYSGSGTDTQYF.

The sample holds many counts of this clonotype. The rearrangement joins TRBV5-1 to TRBJ2-3; D unresolved. CDR3 length equals 12 residues. Germline V gene data show CDR1 as SGHRS and CDR2 as YFSETQ. V was cut by 4 bases and J by 3 bases, with 6 bases left in between. This chain's CDR3 is CASSIPTDTQYF. CDR3 nucleotide sequence: TGCGCCAGCAGCATACCTACAGATACGCAGTATTTT.

This clonotype was seen ten or more times. V is TRBV12-3 or TRBV12-4 and J is TRBJ2-5; D not resolved. The CDR3 totals 14 residues. Between the trimmed V and J ends, which lost 7 bases and 5 bases, there was a span of 17 bases. The CDR3 loop reads CASTGVGKAETQYF. Written as DNA, the CDR3 is TGTGCCAGCACTGGGGTGGGAAAAGCGGAGACCCAGTACTTC.

This clonotype was counted ten times or more. The CDR3 loop reads CASGIQQGPFQPQHF. In nucleotides, the CDR3 is TGTGCTAGTGGGATTCAACAGGGACCCTTTCAGCCCCAGCATTTT. The J gene is TRBJ1-5, the V gene TRBV12-5; TRBD1 is a possible D gene (6 bases). V was clipped by 6 bases and J by 6 bases, with 18 bases between them. Per the germline V gene, CDR1 is LGHNT and CDR2 is FRNRAP. The CDR3 is 15 residues long.

Ten or more counts support this clonotype. This rearrangement joins TRBV29-1 to TRBJ2-1; no clear D gene. CDR1 SQVTM and CDR2 ANQGSEA come from the germline V gene. This CDR3 comprises 15 residues. The germline V and J ends were trimmed by 2 bases and 8 bases, with 19 bases remaining between them. This chain's CDR3 is CSVELSLAPADEQFF. As DNA, the CDR3 is TGCAGCGTTGAATTGTCGCTGGCTCCGGCGGATGAGCAGTTCTTC.

This clonotype was seen ten or more times. The rearrangement joins TRBV13 to TRBJ2-5; 7 nucleotides match TRBD1. The CDR3 has 14 residues. CDR1 PRHDT and CDR2 FYEKMQ come from the germline V gene (reference sequence). V was clipped by 3 bases and J by 6 bases; unmatched bases: 7. The CDR3 DNA reads TGTGCCAGCAGCTTGGACAGGACCTTGAAGACCCAGTACTTC. Encoded protein: CASSLDRTLKTQYF.

This clonotype was picked up a small number of times. V is TRBV19 and J is TRBJ2-1; weak D call: TRBD1 (6 bases). The CDR3 totals 13 residues. V was clipped by 5 bases and J by 6 bases, with 11 bases between them. CDR1 is LNHDA, CDR2 SQIVND, per germline (reference sequence). The CDR3 DNA reads as TGTGCCAGTAGTTCCTGGACAGTCAATGAGCAGTTCTTC. Amino acid sequence: CASSSWTVNEQFF.

This clonotype occurred a few times. V usage is TRBV5-1 and J usage is TRBJ2-1; possible D gene TRBD2, 6 bases. Germline V gene data show CDR1 as SGHRS and CDR2 as YFSETQ. The CDR3 sequence is 14 residues long. The V and J ends lost 9 bases and 4 bases respectively, with 17 bases between them. CDR3 sequence reads: CATGGGTGYNEQFF. The CDR3 DNA reads TGCGCCACCGGGGGAGGTACTGGGTACAATGAGCAGTTCTTC.

This clonotype came up many times. The chain combines TRBV5-1 with TRBJ2-2, with D hard to call. Germline CDR1 SGHRS, CDR2 YFSETQ. The CDR3 has 16 residues. The V end was cut by 1 base, the J end by 0 bases, with 10 bases between. The CDR3 nucleotides are TGCGCCAGCAGCTTGAGATTGGAAACGAACACCGGGGAGCTGTTTTTT. Protein: CASSLRLETNTGELFF.

This clonotype has at least ten counts. The chain joins TRBV30 to TRBJ2-2; D call uncertain. Trimming took 0 bases from V and 2 from J, leaving 7 bases between them. From germline, CDR1 is GTSNPN and CDR2 SVGIG (reference sequence). This CDR3 has 14 amino acids. The CDR3 DNA is TGTGCCTGGAGTGTACAGATTAACACCGGGGAGCTGTTTTTT. Translating it yields CAWSVQINTGELFF.

This chain uses TRBV20-1 with TRBJ2-2; 7 nucleotides align to TRBD2. This CDR3 is built from 15 residues. The V gene end was trimmed by 1 base and the J gene end by 1 base; junction bases not matched to a gene: 3. The V gene's germline CDR1 is DFQATT and CDR2 SNEGSKA (reference sequence). The CDR3 DNA sequence: TGCAGTGCTAGAGCAGGCGGGAGGAACACCGGGGAGCTGTTTTTT. This gives the protein CSARAGGRNTGELFF.

At least ten counts were recorded for this clonotype. The chain links TRBV6-1 to TRBJ2-3; 7 bases fit TRBD2. Germline V gene data show CDR1 as MNHNS and CDR2 as SASEGT. The CDR3 is made up of 14 amino acids. V lost 7 bases, J lost 8 bases, and 12 bases stayed unmatched. The CDR3 loop reads CASTDGGGPRTQYF. The CDR3 DNA is TGTGCCAGCACCGATGGGGGAGGGCCCCGTACGCAGTATTTT.

V gene TRBV11-2 combines with J gene TRBJ1-4, with D tentatively TRBD1 (5 bases). Germline V lookup: CDR1 SGHAT, CDR2 FQNNGV. The length of the CDR3 is 15 residues. Trimming removed 5 bases at V and 0 bases at J, with 10 bases between. CDR3 sequence reads: CASSGQGATNEKLFF. The CDR3, as DNA: TGTGCCAGCAGCGGGCAGGGTGCAACTAATGAAAAACTGTTTTTT.

This clonotype was observed many times. This chain uses TRBV5-8 with TRBJ2-7; unclear D gene. The V end was cut by 8 bases, the J end by 2 bases, with 11 bases between. Looked up from germline, CDR1 is SGHTS and CDR2 is YDEGEE. The CDR3 runs to 12 residues. The DNA for the CDR3 is TGTGCCAGTGTTCCGTGGCCCTACGAGCAGTACTTC. Amino acid sequence: CASVPWPYEQYF.

Many counts were recorded for this clonotype. The chain combines TRBV20-1 with TRBJ2-3, with unresolved D. In germline, CDR1 is DFQATT, CDR2 SNEGSKA (reference sequence). Trimming removed 3 bases from V and 0 bases from J, with 13 bases in between. The CDR3 has 15 residues. The CDR3 DNA reads TGCAGTGCTAGCGCTGCTCGTACTAGCACAGATACGCAGTATTTT. Its protein is CSASAARTSTDTQYF.

V is TRBV13 and J is TRBJ2-7; 12 bases are a match to TRBD2. V was clipped by 5 bases and J by 2 bases; unmatched bases: 7. The CDR3 covers 16 residues. In germline, CDR1 is PRHDT, CDR2 FYEKMQ (reference sequence). The CDR3 reads CASSPKTSGRAYEQYF. For the CDR3, the DNA is TGTGCCAGCAGCCCGAAGACTAGCGGGAGAGCCTACGAGCAGTACTTC.

This clonotype was detected once. The chain links TRBV27 to TRBJ2-3, with 8 nucleotides matching TRBD2. Trimming at V came to 2 bases and at J to 5 bases, leaving 9 bases not matched to a gene. From germline, CDR1 is MNHEY and CDR2 SMNVEV (reference sequence). The CDR3 spans 16 residues. The CDR3 DNA follows: TGTGCCAGCAGTTTAAGGCGGGAGGACGTTCGAGATACGCAGTATTTT. Protein: CASSLRREDVRDTQYF.

This clonotype was counted a few times. The V gene is TRBV29-1, the J gene TRBJ2-3; D call uncertain. Trimming cost V 6 bases and J 4 bases, with 17 bases left between them. The CDR3 extends over 14 amino acids. Germline lookup yields CDR1 SQVTM and CDR2 ANQGSEA. The CDR3 DNA follows: TGCAGCGTCGACCTTTGGTTCCGGCCAGATACGCAGTATTTT. It is translated as CSVDLWFRPDTQYF.

Only a few counts were recorded for this clonotype. The genes are TRBV6-5 and TRBJ1-1; 9 bases line up with TRBD1. There are 18 residues in the CDR3. CDR1 and CDR2 from the germline V gene are MNHEY and SVGAGI. V shed 0 bases, J shed 4 bases, and the junction held 12 bases outside the gene matches. In DNA form, the CDR3 reads TGTGCCAGCAGTTACTCACGGACAGGGGATGTTGTGGCCACTGAAGCTTTCTTT. It translates to CASSYSRTGDVVATEAFF.